This TCR beta chain was recovered during a study of T cell clones after liver transplantation. Study-level findings and limits: Donor-reactive sequences fell more than third party-reactive ones, suggesting partial deletion.

CDR3 size: 14 residues. The V end was cut by 5 bases, the J end by 2 bases, with 10 bases between. CDR1 and CDR2 (germline): SGHTA, FQGTGA. About this clone: Its antigen remains unknown.

Clones were sequenced by immunoSEQ multiplex PCR, and TCRdb holds only the in-frame ones, with some missing. The table shows about 75,000 clones, with around 80% occurring only once. The chain couples TRBV7-3 to TRBJ1-5; D gene uncertain. The source was CD4+ T cells from blood, collected about 50 months after liver transplant. The receptor's source is a human patient who received a liver transplant. Among the T cells, some may be from the graft donor. The CDR3 bases are TGTGCCAGCAGCCAGGACGGGGGCAATCAGCCCCAGCATTTT. It encodes CASSQDGGNQPQHF.